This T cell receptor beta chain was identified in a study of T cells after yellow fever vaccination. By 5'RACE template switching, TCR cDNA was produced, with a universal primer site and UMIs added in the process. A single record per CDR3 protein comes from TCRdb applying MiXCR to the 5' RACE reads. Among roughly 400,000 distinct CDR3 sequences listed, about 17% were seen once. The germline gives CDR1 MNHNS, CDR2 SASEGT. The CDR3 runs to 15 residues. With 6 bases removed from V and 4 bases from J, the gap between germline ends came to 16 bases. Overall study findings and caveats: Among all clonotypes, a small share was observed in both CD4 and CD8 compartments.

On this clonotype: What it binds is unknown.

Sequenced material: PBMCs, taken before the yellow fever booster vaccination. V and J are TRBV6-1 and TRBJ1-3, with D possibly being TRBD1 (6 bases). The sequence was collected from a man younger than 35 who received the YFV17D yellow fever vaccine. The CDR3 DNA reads TGTGCCAGCAGGCCAAACAGGGACTCAGGAAACACCATATATTTT. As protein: CASRPNRDSGNTIYF.